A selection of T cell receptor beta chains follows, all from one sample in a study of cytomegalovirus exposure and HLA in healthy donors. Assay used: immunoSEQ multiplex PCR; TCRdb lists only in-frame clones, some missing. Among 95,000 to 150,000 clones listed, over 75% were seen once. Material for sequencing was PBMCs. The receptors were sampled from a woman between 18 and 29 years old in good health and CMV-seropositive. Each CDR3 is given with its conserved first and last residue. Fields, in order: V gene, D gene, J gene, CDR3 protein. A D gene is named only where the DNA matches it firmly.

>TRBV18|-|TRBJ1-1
CASSPLGGSGAFF
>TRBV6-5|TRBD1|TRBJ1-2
CASSSATGTVYGYTF
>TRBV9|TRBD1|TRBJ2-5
CASSTGGLETQYF
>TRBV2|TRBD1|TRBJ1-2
CASIPQTGGADGYTF
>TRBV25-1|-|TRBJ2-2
CASTSDSSTGELFF
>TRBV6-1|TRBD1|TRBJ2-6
CASSDRQGSSSGANVLTF
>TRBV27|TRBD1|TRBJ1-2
CASSRTQQGTFYGYTF
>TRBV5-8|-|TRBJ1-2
CASSLDGRITRNTF
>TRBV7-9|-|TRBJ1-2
CASSLVQGSYGYTF
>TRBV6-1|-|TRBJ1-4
CASSAQGINEKLFF
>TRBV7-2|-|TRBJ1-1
CASSPQQNTEAFF
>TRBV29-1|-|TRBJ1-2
CSVAEDSANYGYTF
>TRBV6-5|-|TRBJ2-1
CASSYTSTGIYNEQFF